In its sample, the clone carrying this TCR beta chain was seen a few times. What it recognizes is unknown. The data were obtained in a study of T cell repertoires in cytomegalovirus infection. TCRdb used MiXCR to reprocess the reads, holding one entry per CDR3 protein. The table lists about 230,000 distinct CDR3 sequences, approximately 22% of them singletons, with 15% to 20% in the top ten. The study, taken as a whole, reports: Summed public TCR beta family frequency identified CMV carriers bearing the relevant HLA. Clonotypes of TCR beta that were HLA-C-restricted and CMV-specific dominated the ex vivo response.

The CDR3 sequence is 16 residues long. Germline V gene sequence: CDR1 MNHEY, CDR2 SMNVEV (reference sequence). V was shortened by 3 bases and J by 3 bases, with 18 bases between the two germline ends. This sequence was found in a human donor in good health (CMV status not recorded). Some clones in this sample may be carry-over from other donors' samples. The chain carries TRBV27 and TRBJ2-7, with D unresolved. Material: CD8+ T cells from PBMCs. The chain's CDR3 is CASSFSGQVIVYEQYF. CDR3 DNA: TGTGCCAGCAGTTTTTCCGGTCAGGTGATTGTCTACGAGCAGTACTTC.